One sample yielded the 11 T cell receptor beta chains listed below, sequenced in a study of control samples from healthy donors and cancer patients. Measured with immunoSEQ multiplex PCR; TCRdb has only the in-frame clones, and not every one. The table lists around 160,000 clones, 93% of them singletons, with 5.8% in the top ten. The sequenced sample was blood. Receptors were obtained from a man between 18 and 29 years old in good health.

The chain uses TRBV7-9 and TRBJ2-7, with D maybe TRBD1 (6 bases). Germline CDR1 reads SEHNR; CDR2 reads FQNEAQ (reference sequence). V lost 2 bases and J 9 bases, leaving 23 bases between the germline ends. The CDR3 extends over 16 amino acids. The CDR3 reads CASSLSVWGPAAVQYF. The DNA for the CDR3 is TGTGCCAGCAGCTTATCCGTTTGGGGGCCGGCGGCGGTGCAGTACTTC.

This chain uses TRBV5-6 with TRBJ2-3; D is possibly TRBD1 (6 bases). Deletions cut 0 bases from V and 1 base from J, with 9 bases between. The germline CDR1 and CDR2 sequences are SGHDT and YYEEEE. The CDR3 totals 15 residues. The CDR3 nucleotides are TGTGCCAGCAGCTTGGGGTCAGGGGGCACAGATACGCAGTATTTT. Residues: CASSLGSGGTDTQYF. Looking up the rest from reference TRBV5-6 and TRBJ2-3 gives the full variable domain: DAGVTQSPTHLIKTRGQQVTLRCSPKSGHDTVSWYQQALGQGPQFIFQYYEEEERQRGNFPDRFSGHQFPNYSSELNVNALLLGDSALYLCASSLGSGGTDTQYFGPGTRLTVL.

The V gene is TRBV13, the J gene TRBJ2-6, with D unresolved. This CDR3 is built from 13 residues. The V gene's germline CDR1 is PRHDT and CDR2 FYEKMQ (reference sequence). V gave up 1 base and J gave up 2 bases, with 0 bases separating them. The CDR3 nucleotides read TGTGCCAGCAGCTTAGCTGGGGCCAACGTCCTGACTTTC. It is translated as CASSLAGANVLTF.

This chain connects TRBV6-5 to TRBJ1-1; D is unresolved. Trimming cost V 5 bases and J 2 bases, with 12 bases left between them. Germline values: CDR1 MNHEY, CDR2 SVGAGI. This CDR3 is built from 14 residues. The CDR3 protein is CASSLWTENTEAFF. DNA of the CDR3: TGTGCCAGCAGTCTTTGGACGGAAAACACTGAAGCTTTCTTT.

The rearrangement joins TRBV5-1 to TRBJ1-6; D is possibly TRBD1 (5 bases). Between the trimmed V and J ends, which lost 0 bases and 10 bases, there was a span of 26 bases. Per germline, CDR1 SGHRS and CDR2 YFSETQ. The CDR3 contains 19 residues. The CDR3, as DNA: TGCGCCAGCAGCTTGGCCCTCCGAGGAGGCAGGGCGGGTGAGTCACCCCTCCACTTT. Its translation: CASSLALRGGRAGESPLHF.

V gene TRBV28 combines with J gene TRBJ2-7; 11 nucleotides match TRBD2. The CDR3 contains 17 residues. CDR1 is MDHEN, CDR2 SYDVKM, per germline. Trimming removed 8 bases from V and 4 bases from J; junction bases left unmatched: 16. The CDR3 sequence: CASFPRIPGLAGYEQYF. CDR3 bases: TGTGCCAGCTTCCCTCGAATCCCCGGACTAGCGGGTTACGAGCAGTACTTC. The full variable domain, its missing parts supplied by reference TRBV28 and TRBJ2-7, is DVKVTQSSRYLVKRTGEKVFLECVQDMDHENMFWYRQDPGLGLRLIYFSYDVKMKEKGDIPEGYSVSREKKERFSLILESASTNQTSMYLCASFPRIPGLAGYEQYFGPGTRLTVT.

The chain couples TRBV5-6 to TRBJ2-1; TRBD2 matches 14 bases. The CDR3 is 16 residues long. Germline values: CDR1 SGHDT, CDR2 YYEEEE. With 4 bases clipped from V and 9 bases from J, the junction kept 9 bases outside the gene matches. The CDR3 protein is CASSHPGTSGGREQFF. The CDR3, as DNA: TGTGCCAGCAGCCACCCCGGGACTAGCGGGGGACGTGAGCAGTTCTTC.

This clone was recorded once. The V and J genes are TRBV27 and TRBJ2-7; D may match TRBD1 or TRBD2 (6 bases each). Germline V gene data show CDR1 as MNHEY and CDR2 as SMNVEV (reference sequence). V lost 2 bases to trimming and J lost 0 bases, with 14 bases between them. CDR3 length: 16 amino acids. CDR3 DNA sequence: TGTGCCAGCAGTTTAAGGGGGGCGTCCCACTCCTACGAGCAGTACTTC. Protein: CASSLRGASHSYEQYF.

The chain links TRBV3-1 (or the pseudogene TRBV3-2) to TRBJ2-3; 9 bases line up with TRBD2. The CDR3 spans 18 residues. V shed 1 base, J shed 2 bases, and the junction held 10 bases outside the gene matches. CDR1 is LGHDT, CDR2 YNNKEL, per germline (reference sequence). CDR3 nucleotides: TGTGCCAGCAGCCAAGTGGCTGTAGCGGGGGTTAACACAGATACGCAGTATTTT. Translated, it gives CASSQVAVAGVNTDTQYF.

V gene TRBV6-5 combines with J gene TRBJ1-2, with D possibly being TRBD1 (6 bases). CDR1 and CDR2 (germline): MNHEY, SVGAGI. The CDR3 loop spans 13 amino acids. V gave up 2 bases and J gave up 8 bases, with 12 bases separating them. The DNA of the CDR3 is TGTGCCAGCAGTTACAGGGGGGTTTTGGGCTACACCTTC. It specifies CASSYRGVLGYTF.

Ten or more counts support this clone. V gene TRBV5-1 combines with J gene TRBJ2-2, with unresolved D. The V end lost 1 base, the J end lost 7 bases, and 5 bases lay between the germline ends. There are 12 residues in the CDR3. CDR1 and CDR2 (germline): SGHRS, YFSETQ. The CDR3 DNA follows: TGCGCCAGCAGCTTGTATGGCGGGGAGCTGTTTTTT. This gives the protein CASSLYGGELFF.